Following are 18 T cell receptor beta chains from one sample sequenced in a study of blood T cell repertoires in COVID-19. Sequencing used immunoSEQ multiplex PCR; TCRdb keeps in-frame clones, though not all of them. The data hold 200,000 to 250,000 clones, with 84% observed a single time. Sequenced input: PBMCs or T cells enriched from blood (not recorded which). These receptors originate from a middle-aged woman who had recovered from COVID-19.

The rearrangement uses TRBV24-1 and TRBJ2-1, with D perhaps matching TRBD1 (5 bases). Deletions cut 4 bases from V and 3 bases from J, with 15 bases between. The CDR3 consists of 16 residues. The germline CDR1 and CDR2 sequences are KGHDR and SFDVKD. The DNA of the CDR3 is TGTGCCACCAGTGAGTCAACAGGCCGGCTCTACAATGAGCAGTTCTTC. This encodes CATSESTGRLYNEQFF.

The chain employs TRBV6-2 or TRBV6-3 and TRBJ2-1; no firm D call. Trimming removed 0 bases from V and 0 bases from J, with 9 bases in between. Germline V gives CDR1 MNHEY, CDR2 SVGEGT. The length of the CDR3 is 16 residues. CDR3: CASSYSPPSSYNEQFF. In DNA form, the CDR3 reads TGTGCCAGCAGTTACTCCCCCCCGAGCTCCTACAATGAGCAGTTCTTC.

V gene TRBV2 combines with J gene TRBJ2-7; 14 positions agree with TRBD2. The germline gives CDR1 SNHLY, CDR2 FYNNEI. Losses at the gene ends were 8 bases for V and 7 bases for J; bases not matched to a gene: 7. This CDR3 comprises 14 residues. The CDR3 is CASGGLAGVGEQYF. The CDR3 nucleotides read TGTGCCAGCGGGGGACTAGCGGGAGTTGGTGAGCAGTACTTC.

The genes are TRBV24-1 and TRBJ2-2; TRBD1 is a possible D gene (6 bases). Per germline, CDR1 KGHDR and CDR2 SFDVKD. V lost 3 bases and J lost 5, with 12 bases in between. The CDR3 totals 15 residues. CDR3 in DNA: TGTGCCACCAGTGATGGTTTAGGGGGAACCGGGGAGCTGTTTTTT. Protein product: CATSDGLGGTGELFF.

This sequence joins TRBV28 and TRBJ2-7; 9 nucleotides align to TRBD1. The CDR3 length is 15 residues. J was trimmed by 1 base and V by 7 bases; bases with no gene match: 8. Germline V gene data show CDR1 as MDHEN and CDR2 as SYDVKM. The CDR3: CASTRSGTGSYEQYF. The CDR3 region has the DNA TGTGCCAGCACCCGTTCCGGGACAGGGTCCTACGAGCAGTACTTC.

This clone was seen more than once but under ten times. V is TRBV24-1 and J is TRBJ2-1; D is possibly TRBD1 (5 bases). The CDR3 contains 16 residues. CDR1 is KGHDR, CDR2 SFDVKD, per germline. Between the trimmed V and J ends, which lost 2 bases and 4 bases, there was a span of 14 bases. The CDR3 loop is CATSDSLGAPYNEQFF. The DNA for the CDR3 is TGTGCCACCAGTGATTCCTTAGGGGCCCCGTACAATGAGCAGTTCTTC.

The chain carries TRBV21-1 and TRBJ2-1; the listed D gene, TRBD2, was not tested against the DNA. TRBV21-1 is an annotated pseudogene. The CDR3 length is 18 residues. The CDR3 coding sequence is TGTGCCAGCAGCTTACGACTAGCGGGAGGAACGTTCTACAATGAGCAGTTCTTC. It codes for CASSLRLAGGTFYNEQFF.

This CDR3 is CAIPQGVNTGELFF. The CDR3 bases are TGTGCCATCCCCCAGGGGGTGAACACCGGGGAGCTGTTTTTT. This rearrangement joins TRBV10-3 to TRBJ2-2; 7 nucleotides match TRBD1. V shed 8 bases and J 1 base; nucleotides not matched to a gene: 4. The CDR3 is 14 residues long. CDR1 and CDR2 (germline): ENHRY, SYGVKD.

The chain links TRBV30 to TRBJ1-3; TRBD1 matches at 8 bases. Germline V lookup: CDR1 GTSNPN, CDR2 SVGIG (reference sequence). This CDR3 has 16 residues. The V gene end was trimmed by 3 bases and the J gene end by 3 bases; junction bases not matched to a gene: 10. The CDR3 sequence: CAWRTPGQAGGNTIYF. The CDR3 nucleotides read TGTGCCTGGAGGACTCCGGGACAGGCGGGTGGAAACACCATATATTTT.

CDR3 protein: CASRGLVGTDTQYF. For the CDR3, the DNA is TGTGCCAGCAGGGGACTAGTGGGCACAGATACGCAGTATTTT. The gene calls are TRBV2 and TRBJ2-3; TRBD2 matches at 8 bases. The CDR3 consists of 14 residues. CDR1 is SNHLY, CDR2 FYNNEI, per germline. With V trimmed by 6 bases and J by 1 base, 3 bases remained unmatched. Together with reference TRBV2 and TRBJ2-3, the CDR3 gives the full variable domain: EPEVTQTPSHQVTQMGQEVILRCVPISNHLYFYWYRQILGQKVEFLVSFYNNEISEKSEIFDDQFSVERPDGSNFTLKIRSTKLEDSAMYFCASRGLVGTDTQYFGPGTRLTVL.

The V and J genes are TRBV29-1 and TRBJ1-2, with D maybe TRBD1 (6 bases). Trimming shortened V by 5 bases and J by 0 bases, and 10 bases separated the two germline ends. The germline V gene has CDR1 SQVTM and CDR2 ANQGSEA. The CDR3 has 13 amino acids. This chain's CDR3 is CSVRGASNYGYTF. DNA for the CDR3: TGCAGCGTTCGGGGGGCCTCTAACTATGGCTACACCTTC.

The rearrangement uses TRBV7-8 and TRBJ1-1; TRBD1 is a possible D gene (5 bases). Trimming removed 5 bases at V and 0 bases at J, with 13 bases between. Germline V gives CDR1 SGHVS, CDR2 FQNEAQ. This CDR3 is built from 15 residues. CDR3 DNA sequence: TGTGCCAGCAGCCCCCCGGGGGATATGAACACTGAAGCTTTCTTT. This sequence encodes CASSPPGDMNTEAFF.

CDR3 protein: CAISDLGQGVYNEQFF. In DNA form, the CDR3 reads TGTGCCATCAGTGACCTGGGACAGGGGGTCTACAATGAGCAGTTCTTC. The chain couples TRBV10-3 to TRBJ2-1, with TRBD1 matching 11 bases. Germline CDR1 is ENHRY and CDR2 is SYGVKD. Trimming cost V 3 bases and J 3 bases; bases outside gene matches: 4. This CDR3 comprises 16 residues.

V is TRBV15 and J is TRBJ2-1, with 10 bases lining up with TRBD2. The V gene end was trimmed by 4 bases and the J gene end by 0 bases; junction bases not matched to a gene: 6. The germline V gene has CDR1 LNHNV and CDR2 YYDKDF (reference sequence). The CDR3 extends over 17 amino acids. The CDR3 sequence is CATSTSGSSLSYNEQFF. CDR3 nucleotide sequence: TGTGCCACCAGCACTAGCGGGAGTTCCCTCTCCTACAATGAGCAGTTCTTC.

The chain couples TRBV2 to TRBJ1-5; 7 bases line up with TRBD1. Germline V gene sequence: CDR1 SNHLY, CDR2 FYNNEI. CDR3 length equals 14 residues. V lost 5 bases to trimming and J lost 2 bases; unmatched junction nucleotides: 3. Here the CDR3 reads CASSYGQGNQPQHF. DNA of the CDR3: TGTGCCAGCAGTTATGGACAGGGCAATCAGCCCCAGCATTTT. The full variable domain, in which reference TRBV2 and TRBJ1-5 provide the parts outside the CDR3, is EPEVTQTPSHQVTQMGQEVILRCVPISNHLYFYWYRQILGQKVEFLVSFYNNEISEKSEIFDDQFSVERPDGSNFTLKIRSTKLEDSAMYFCASSYGQGNQPQHFGDGTRLSIL.

The chain employs TRBV7-8 and TRBJ2-2, with TRBD2 matching over 16 bases. Germline loops: CDR1 SGHVS, CDR2 FQNEAQ. V was pared by 5 bases and J by 4 bases, with 13 bases of the junction left unmatched. This CDR3 region has 20 residues. CDR3 sequence (DNA): TGTGCCAGCAGCCCACGGGCGGGACTAGCGGGAGGGCCGGTCACCGGGGAGCTGTTTTTT. Translating it yields CASSPRAGLAGGPVTGELFF.

This clone was counted a few times. The chain has TRBV4-1 and TRBJ2-2; 7 bases are shared with TRBD1. The V gene's germline CDR1 is MGHRA and CDR2 YSYEKL. This CDR3 contains 16 residues. With V trimmed by 4 bases and J by 4 bases, 9 bases remained unmatched. Written as DNA, the CDR3 is TGCGCCAGCAGCCTAGAAGGGGGCATCGCCACCGGGGAGCTGTTTTTT. Encoded protein: CASSLEGGIATGELFF.

This chain links TRBV19 with TRBJ2-1; TRBD1 matches at 9 bases. Germline trimming cut 6 bases from V and 1 base from J; bases unmatched to any gene: 4. CDR1 is LNHDA, CDR2 SQIVND, per germline (reference sequence). This CDR3 contains 15 residues. Here the CDR3 reads CASRLDRGSYNEQFF. Here the CDR3 DNA reads TGTGCCAGTAGGCTAGACAGGGGGTCCTACAATGAGCAGTTCTTC. The whole variable domain, filled in from reference TRBV19 and TRBJ2-1, reads DGGITQSPKYLFRKEGQNVTLSCEQNLNHDAMYWYRQDPGQGLRLIYYSQIVNDFQKGDIAEGYSVSREKKESFPLTVTSAQKNPTAFYLCASRLDRGSYNEQFFGPGTRLTVL.